This TCR beta chain stems from a study of CXCR3-negative and CXCR3-positive naive CD8 T cells. Study outcomes and limitations: Naive CXCR3-negative cells resembled naive CXCR3-positive cells in TRBV-TRBJ usage; memory cells differed. In both naive subsets diversity was comparably high, whereas memory CD8+ cells showed much lower diversity.

The CDR3 loop spans 12 amino acids. Germline CDR1 reads MNHEY; CDR2 reads SMNVEV (reference sequence). In preparing the TRB cDNA libraries, 5' RACE with UMI labels was used. One entry per CDR3 protein, without DNA, is what TCRdb gives after re-calling the 5' RACE reads. The sample includes about 90,000 distinct CDR3 sequences. For this clonotype: Its antigen remains unknown.

The receptor comes from a human donor in good health. Some clones in this sample may be carry-over from other donors' samples. The chain links TRBV27 to TRBJ2-2; the TCRdb call, TRBD1, lacks DNA for checking. Material: naive CXCR3- CD8+ T cells from blood. Specified subset: CD45RO-CCR7+CD27+CD95- naive CD8+ T cells lacking CXCR3 (TNR3-). CDR3 sequence reads: CATVTGAGELFF.